The TCR beta chain under discussion was sequenced for a study of T cell responses to AZD1222 COVID-19 vaccine. Study results and limitations: With two AZD1222 doses given, Spike-specific TCR breadth and depth both rose. The number of AZD1222 recipients seropositive at baseline was only 6 or 7. Reportedly, nearly half the spike-specific TCRs target unmutated variant regions.

The CDR3 loop spans 16 amino acids. Looked up from germline, CDR1 is SGHDT and CDR2 is YYEEEE. V lost 4 bases to trimming and J lost 3 bases; unmatched junction nucleotides: 10. Clones were read by immunoSEQ multiplex PCR, and TCRdb kept only the in-frame ones, dropping some. The sample holds roughly 180,000 clones; about nine tenths are singletons and the top ten take about 2.6%. As concerns this clone: What it binds is not known.

The chain carries TRBV5-6 and TRBJ2-7; 10 bases map to TRBD1. The receptor was derived from an adult in good health. Source: peripheral blood, taken on day 0 of AZD1222 vaccination. The CDR3 nucleotides read TGTGCCAGCAGCCTGTCGGACAGGGGGACTTTCTACGAGCAGTACTTC. Its translation is CASSLSDRGTFYEQYF.